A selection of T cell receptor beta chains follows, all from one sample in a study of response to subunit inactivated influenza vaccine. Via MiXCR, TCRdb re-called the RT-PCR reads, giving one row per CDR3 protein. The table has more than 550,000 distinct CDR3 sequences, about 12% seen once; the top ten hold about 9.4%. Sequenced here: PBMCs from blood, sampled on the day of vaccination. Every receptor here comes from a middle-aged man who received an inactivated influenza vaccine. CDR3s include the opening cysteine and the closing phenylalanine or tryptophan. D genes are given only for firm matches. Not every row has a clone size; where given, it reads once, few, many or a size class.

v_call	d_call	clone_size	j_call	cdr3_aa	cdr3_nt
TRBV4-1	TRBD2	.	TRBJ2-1	CASSQDGASGTSSYNEQFF	TGCGCCAGCAGCCAAGACGGGGCTAGCGGGACGAGCTCCTACAATGAGCAGTTCTTC
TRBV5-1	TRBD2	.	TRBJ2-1	CASRPGLAGVDEQFF	TGCGCCAGCAGACCCGGACTAGCGGGAGTCGATGAGCAGTTCTTC
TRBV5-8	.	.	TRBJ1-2	CASSLGISDGYTF	TGTGCCAGCAGCTTGGGGATCTCCGATGGCTACACCTTC
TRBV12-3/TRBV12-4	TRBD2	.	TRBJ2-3	CASRSSGTSTDTQYF	TGTGCCAGCAGATCTAGCGGGACTAGCACAGATACGCAGTATTTT
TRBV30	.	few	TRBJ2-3	CAWSDISQFTDTQYF	TGTGCCTGGAGTGATATCAGCCAGTTCACAGATACGCAGTATTTT
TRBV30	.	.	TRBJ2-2	CAWGSNTGELFF	TGTGCCTGGGGGAGTAACACCGGGGAGCTGTTTTTT
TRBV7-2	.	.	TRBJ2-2	CASSLVRVRELFF	TGTGCCAGCAGCTTAGTTAGAGTGAGGGAGCTGTTTTTT
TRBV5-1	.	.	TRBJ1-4	CASSSSGTGNEKLFF	TGCGCCAGCAGCAGCTCGGGCACGGGTAATGAAAAACTGTTTTTT
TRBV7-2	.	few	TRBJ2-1	CASSGWGRYNEQFF	TGTGCCAGCAGTGGTTGGGGGCGGTACAATGAGCAGTTCTTC
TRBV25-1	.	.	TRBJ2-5	CASSEHEGAGETQYF	TGTGCCAGCAGTGAGCATGAGGGGGCGGGGGAGACCCAGTACTTC
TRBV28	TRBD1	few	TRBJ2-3	CASSRTGWVADTQYF	TGTGCCAGCAGCCGGACAGGGTGGGTCGCAGATACGCAGTATTTT
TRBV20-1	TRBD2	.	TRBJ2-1	CSARELAGSVEQFF	TGCAGTGCTAGAGAACTAGCGGGATCAGTTGAGCAGTTCTTC
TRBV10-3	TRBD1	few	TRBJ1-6	CATTINRGNSPLHF	TGTGCCACGACGATTAACAGGGGAAATTCACCCCTCCACTTT
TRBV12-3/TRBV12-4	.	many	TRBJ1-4	CASSPPSEKLFF	TGTGCCAGCAGTCCCCCGAGTGAAAAACTGTTTTTT
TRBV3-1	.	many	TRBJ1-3	CASSHSISSGNTIYF	TGTGCCAGCAGCCACAGTATTTCCTCTGGAAACACCATATATTTT
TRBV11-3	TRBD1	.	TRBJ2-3	CASSSGTVRDTQYF	TGTGCCAGCAGCTCCGGGACAGTAAGAGATACGCAGTATTTT
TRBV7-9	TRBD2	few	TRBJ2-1	CASSSGLAVNNEQFF	TGTGCCAGCAGCTCGGGACTAGCGGTAAACAATGAGCAGTTCTTC
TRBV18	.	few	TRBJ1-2	CASSRETVNYGYTF	TGTGCCAGCTCACGGGAGACAGTCAACTATGGCTACACCTTC
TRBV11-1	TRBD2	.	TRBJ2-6	CASTSTVQRDSSGANVLTF	TGTGCCAGCACCTCCACCGTCCAGCGGGATAGCTCTGGGGCCAACGTCCTGACTTTC
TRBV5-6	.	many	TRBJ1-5	CASSLGQLYSNQPQHF	TGTGCCAGCAGCTTGGGACAGCTTTATAGCAATCAGCCCCAGCATTTT
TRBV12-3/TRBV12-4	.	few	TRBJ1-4	CASSFGGLEKLFF	TGTGCCAGCAGTTTTGGGGGGCTTGAAAAACTGTTTTTT
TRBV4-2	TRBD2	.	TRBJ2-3	CASSLMASAGGTDTQYF	TGTGCCAGCAGCCTCATGGCGTCGGCGGGAGGAACAGATACGCAGTATTTT
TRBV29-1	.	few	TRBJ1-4	CSVSPGEKLFF	TGCAGCGTTAGCCCTGGAGAAAAACTGTTTTTT
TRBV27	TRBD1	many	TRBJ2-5	CASSSGQVQKETQYF	TGTGCCAGCAGTTCCGGACAGGTACAGAAAGAGACCCAGTACTTC
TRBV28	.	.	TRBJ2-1	CASSVSSANSYNEQFF	TGTGCCAGCAGTGTAAGTAGCGCGAACTCCTACAATGAGCAGTTCTTC
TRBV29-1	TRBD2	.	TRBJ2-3	CSVRTSGGNTQYF	TGCAGCGTCCGGACTAGCGGGGGAAATACGCAGTATTTT
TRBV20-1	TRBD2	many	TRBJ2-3	CSARSPTSVRGTDTQYF	TGCAGTGCTAGAAGTCCCACTAGCGTTCGCGGCACAGATACGCAGTATTTT
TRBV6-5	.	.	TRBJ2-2	CASSYIWTDFPTGELFF	TGTGCCAGCAGTTACATTTGGACCGACTTTCCCACCGGGGAGCTGTTTTTT
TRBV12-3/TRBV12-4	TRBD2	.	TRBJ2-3	CASSLVRGKDTQYF	TGTGCCAGCAGTTTAGTGCGGGGGAAAGATACGCAGTATTTT
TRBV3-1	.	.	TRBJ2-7	CASSHWGPYEQYF	TGTGCCAGCAGCCACTGGGGACCCTACGAGCAGTACTTC
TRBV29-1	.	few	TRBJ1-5	CSVGREGQPQHF	TGCAGCGTTGGGAGGGAAGGACAGCCCCAGCATTTT
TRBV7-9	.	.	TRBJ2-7	CASSLGITYEQYF	TGTGCCAGCAGCTTGGGCATCACCTACGAGCAGTACTTC
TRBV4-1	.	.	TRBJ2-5	CASSQDQVQGETQYF	TGCGCCAGCAGCCAAGATCAGGTTCAGGGAGAGACCCAGTACTTC
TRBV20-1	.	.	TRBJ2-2	CSASTQGTGELFF	TGCAGTGCTAGTACACAGGGAACCGGGGAGCTGTTTTTT
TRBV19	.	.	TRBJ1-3	CASSIGWRGKKTGNTIYF	TGTGCCAGTAGTATTGGATGGAGGGGGAAGAAGACTGGAAACACCATATATTTT
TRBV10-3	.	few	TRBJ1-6	CAISDVGLPGGSPLHF	TGTGCCATCAGTGACGTGGGGTTACCTGGAGGTTCACCCCTCCACTTT
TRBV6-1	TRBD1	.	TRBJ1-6	CASSRMRDRGSPLHF	TGTGCCAGCAGTCGCATGAGGGACAGGGGGTCACCCCTCCACTTT
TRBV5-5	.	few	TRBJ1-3	CASSLDGPSGNTIYF	TGTGCCAGCAGCTTGGACGGACCCTCTGGAAACACCATATATTTT
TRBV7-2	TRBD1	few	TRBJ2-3	CASSSVVRGLADTQYF	TGTGCCAGCAGCTCCGTTGTCAGGGGGTTGGCAGATACGCAGTATTTT
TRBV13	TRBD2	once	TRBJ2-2	CASSSGTSGGKLFF	TGTGCCAGCAGCTCCGGGACTAGCGGGGGGAAGCTGTTTTTT
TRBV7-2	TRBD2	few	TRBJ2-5	CASSLVSGYQETQYF	TGTGCCAGCAGCTTAGTTAGCGGGTACCAAGAGACCCAGTACTTC
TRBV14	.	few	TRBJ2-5	CASSQVRGYGETQYF	TGTGCCAGCAGCCAAGTACGGGGGTATGGCGAGACCCAGTACTTC
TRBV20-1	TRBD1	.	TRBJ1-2	CSARDRGALRGRGYTF	TGCAGTGCTAGAGATAGGGGGGCCCTCAGGGGGCGCGGCTACACCTTC
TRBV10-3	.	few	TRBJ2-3	CAISESIGTQYF	TGTGCCATCAGTGAGAGTATAGGTACGCAGTATTTT
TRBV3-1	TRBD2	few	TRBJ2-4	CASTRGGLGIQYF	TGTGCCAGCACCCGGGGAGGGTTGGGCATTCAGTACTTC
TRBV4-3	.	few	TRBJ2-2	CASSPLQGGTGELFF	TGCGCCAGCAGCCCACTCCAGGGGGGGACCGGGGAGCTGTTTTTT
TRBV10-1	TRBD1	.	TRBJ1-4	CASSRDRGGEKLFF	TGCGCCAGCAGCAGAGACAGGGGTGGTGAAAAACTGTTTTTT